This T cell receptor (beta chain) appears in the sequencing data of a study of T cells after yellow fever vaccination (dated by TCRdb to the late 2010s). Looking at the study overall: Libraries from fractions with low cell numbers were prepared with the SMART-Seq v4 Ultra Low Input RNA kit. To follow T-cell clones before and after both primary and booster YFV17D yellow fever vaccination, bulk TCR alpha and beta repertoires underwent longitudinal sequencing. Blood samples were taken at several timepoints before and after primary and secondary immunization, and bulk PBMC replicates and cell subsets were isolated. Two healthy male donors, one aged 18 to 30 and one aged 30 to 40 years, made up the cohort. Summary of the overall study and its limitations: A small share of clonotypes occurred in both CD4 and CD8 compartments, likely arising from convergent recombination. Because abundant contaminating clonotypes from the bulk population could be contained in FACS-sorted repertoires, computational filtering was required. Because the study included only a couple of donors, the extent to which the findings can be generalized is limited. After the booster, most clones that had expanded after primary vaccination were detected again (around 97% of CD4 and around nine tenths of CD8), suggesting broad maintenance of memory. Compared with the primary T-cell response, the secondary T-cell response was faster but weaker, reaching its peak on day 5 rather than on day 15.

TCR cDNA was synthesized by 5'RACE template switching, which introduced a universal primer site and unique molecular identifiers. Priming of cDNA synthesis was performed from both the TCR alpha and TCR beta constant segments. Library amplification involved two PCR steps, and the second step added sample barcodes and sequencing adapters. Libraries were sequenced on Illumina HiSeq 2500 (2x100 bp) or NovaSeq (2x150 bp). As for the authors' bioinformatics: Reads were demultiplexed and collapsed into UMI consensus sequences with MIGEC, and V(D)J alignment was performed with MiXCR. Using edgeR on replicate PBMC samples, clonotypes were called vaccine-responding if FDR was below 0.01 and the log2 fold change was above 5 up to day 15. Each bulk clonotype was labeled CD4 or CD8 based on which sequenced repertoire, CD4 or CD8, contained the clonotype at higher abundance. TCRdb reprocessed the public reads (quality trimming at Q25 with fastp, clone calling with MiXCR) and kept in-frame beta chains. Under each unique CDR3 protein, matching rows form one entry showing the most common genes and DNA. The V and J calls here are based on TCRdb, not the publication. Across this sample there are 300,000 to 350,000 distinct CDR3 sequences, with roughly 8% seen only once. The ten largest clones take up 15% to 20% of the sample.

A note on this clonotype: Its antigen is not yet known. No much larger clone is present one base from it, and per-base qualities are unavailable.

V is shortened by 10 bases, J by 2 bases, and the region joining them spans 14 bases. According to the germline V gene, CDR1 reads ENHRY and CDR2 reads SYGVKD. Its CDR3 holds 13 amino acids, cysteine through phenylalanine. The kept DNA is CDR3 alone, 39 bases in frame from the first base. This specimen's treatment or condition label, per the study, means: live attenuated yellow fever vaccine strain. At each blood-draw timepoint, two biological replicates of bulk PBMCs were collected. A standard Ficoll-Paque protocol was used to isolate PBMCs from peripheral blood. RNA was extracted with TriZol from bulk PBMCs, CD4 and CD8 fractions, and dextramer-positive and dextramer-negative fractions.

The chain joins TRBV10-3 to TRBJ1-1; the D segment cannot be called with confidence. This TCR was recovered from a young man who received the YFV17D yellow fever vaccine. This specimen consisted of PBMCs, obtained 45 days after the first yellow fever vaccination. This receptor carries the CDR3 CANRPDGNTEAFF. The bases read TGTGCCAACCGACCCGACGGAAACACTGAAGCTTTCTTT.